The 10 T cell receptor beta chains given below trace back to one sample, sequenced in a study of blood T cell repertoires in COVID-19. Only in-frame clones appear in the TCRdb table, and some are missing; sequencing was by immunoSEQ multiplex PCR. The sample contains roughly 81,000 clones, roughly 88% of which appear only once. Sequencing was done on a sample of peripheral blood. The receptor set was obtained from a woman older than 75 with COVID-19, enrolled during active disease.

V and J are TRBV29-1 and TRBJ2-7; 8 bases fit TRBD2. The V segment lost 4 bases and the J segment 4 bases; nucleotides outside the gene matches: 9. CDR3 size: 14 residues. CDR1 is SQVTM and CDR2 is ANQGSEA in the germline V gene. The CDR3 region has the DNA TGCAGCGTTGCTCGGAGCGGGAGTCGGTACGAGCAGTACTTC. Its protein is CSVARSGSRYEQYF.

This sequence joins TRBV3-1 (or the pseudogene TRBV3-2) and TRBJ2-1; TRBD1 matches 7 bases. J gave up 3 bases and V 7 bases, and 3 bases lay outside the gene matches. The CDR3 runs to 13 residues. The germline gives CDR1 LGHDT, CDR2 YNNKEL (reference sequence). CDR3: CASTRTGYNEQFF. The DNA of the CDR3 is TGTGCCAGCACCCGGACAGGCTACAATGAGCAGTTCTTC.

The CDR3 spells CASSTPLKPNTEAFF. The CDR3 nucleotides are TGTGCCAGCAGCACCCCCCTGAAGCCTAACACTGAAGCTTTCTTT. The chain combines TRBV5-4 with TRBJ1-1; D gene uncertain. The CDR3 is 15 amino acids. Trimming cost V 4 bases and J 2 bases, with 15 bases left between them. Germline V gene data show CDR1 as SGHNT and CDR2 as YYREEE (reference sequence).

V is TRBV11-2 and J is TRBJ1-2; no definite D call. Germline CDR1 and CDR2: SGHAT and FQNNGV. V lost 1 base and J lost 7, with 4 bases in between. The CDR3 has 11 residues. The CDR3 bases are TGTGCCAGCAGCTTAGGAGTTGGCTACACCTTC. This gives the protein CASSLGVGYTF.

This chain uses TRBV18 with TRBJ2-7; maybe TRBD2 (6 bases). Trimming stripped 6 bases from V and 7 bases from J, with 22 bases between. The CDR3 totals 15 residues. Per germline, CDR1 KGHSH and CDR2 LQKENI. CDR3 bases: TGTGCCAGCTCCCTCATCCAGGACCGGGAGAAGGAGCAGTACTTC. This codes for CASSLIQDREKEQYF.

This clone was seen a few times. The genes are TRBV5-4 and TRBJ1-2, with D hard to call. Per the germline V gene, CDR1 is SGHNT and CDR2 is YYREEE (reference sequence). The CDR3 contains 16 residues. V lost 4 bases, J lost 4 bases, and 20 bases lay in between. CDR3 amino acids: CASSILSGRRTYGYTF. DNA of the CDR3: TGTGCCAGCAGCATCCTATCGGGAAGGAGAACCTATGGCTACACCTTC.

CDR3 sequence (DNA): TGTGCCAGCAGCCTTGGACTAGCGAATACGCAGTATTTT. This translates into CASSLGLANTQYF. The chain employs TRBV4-2 and TRBJ2-3; 9 nucleotides agree with TRBD2. V dropped 4 bases and J dropped 7; count of bases not matched to a gene: 3. The CDR3 runs to 13 residues. CDR1 and CDR2 (germline): LGHNA, YNFKEQ.

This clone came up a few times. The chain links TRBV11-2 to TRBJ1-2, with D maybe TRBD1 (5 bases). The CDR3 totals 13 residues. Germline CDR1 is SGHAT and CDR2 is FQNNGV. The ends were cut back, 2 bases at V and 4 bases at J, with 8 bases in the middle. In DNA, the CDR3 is TGTGCCAGCAGCTTACAGGGCCCCTATGGCTACACCTTC. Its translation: CASSLQGPYGYTF.

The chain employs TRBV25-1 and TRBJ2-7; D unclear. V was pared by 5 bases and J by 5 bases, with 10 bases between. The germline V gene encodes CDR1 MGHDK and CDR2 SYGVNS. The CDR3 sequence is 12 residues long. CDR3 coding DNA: TGTGCCAGCAGTTGGCTGGCAGACGAGCAGTACTTC. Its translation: CASSWLADEQYF.

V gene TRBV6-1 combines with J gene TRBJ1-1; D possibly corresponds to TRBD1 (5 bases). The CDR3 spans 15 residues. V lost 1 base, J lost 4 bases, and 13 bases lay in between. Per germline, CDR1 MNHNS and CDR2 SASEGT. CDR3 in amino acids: CASSEDLGLGTEAFF. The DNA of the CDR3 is TGTGCCAGCAGTGAAGATCTGGGACTGGGCACTGAAGCTTTCTTT.